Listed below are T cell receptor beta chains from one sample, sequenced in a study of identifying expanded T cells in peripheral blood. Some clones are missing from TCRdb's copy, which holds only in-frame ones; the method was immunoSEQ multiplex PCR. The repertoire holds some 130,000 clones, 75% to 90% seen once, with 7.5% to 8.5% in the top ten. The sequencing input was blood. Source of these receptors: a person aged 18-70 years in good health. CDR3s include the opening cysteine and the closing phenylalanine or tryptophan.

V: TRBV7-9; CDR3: CASSLLGGEATNEKLFF
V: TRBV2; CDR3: CASSDDRGETQYF
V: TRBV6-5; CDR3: CASSYRDRDEKLFF
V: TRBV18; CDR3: CASSRAATEAFF
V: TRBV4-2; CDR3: CASSQEWREGDEQFF
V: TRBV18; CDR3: CASSPYVADSYEQYF
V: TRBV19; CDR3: CASSIRDSKREQYF
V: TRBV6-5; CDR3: CASRITEVNTGELFF
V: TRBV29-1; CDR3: CSVEGGATGNYGYTF
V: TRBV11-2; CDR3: CASRGAPAVYNEQFF
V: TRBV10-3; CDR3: CAISARSGEGSYNEQFF
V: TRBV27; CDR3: CASSSGVGANVLTF
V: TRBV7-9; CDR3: CASSLGQGRYGYTF
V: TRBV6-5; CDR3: CASSSTTSGGGETQYF
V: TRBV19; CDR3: CASSISSGGQNIQYF
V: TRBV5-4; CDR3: CASSFDRRSEAFF
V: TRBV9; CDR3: CASSVGWGSYEQYF
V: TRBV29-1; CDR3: CSVDKGLGLYNEQFF
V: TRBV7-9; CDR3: CASSLWGTGGEKLFF
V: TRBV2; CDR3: CATQDPGNTGELFF
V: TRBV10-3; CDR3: CAISEGDRGTGELFF
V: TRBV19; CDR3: CASSIPLEGYTF